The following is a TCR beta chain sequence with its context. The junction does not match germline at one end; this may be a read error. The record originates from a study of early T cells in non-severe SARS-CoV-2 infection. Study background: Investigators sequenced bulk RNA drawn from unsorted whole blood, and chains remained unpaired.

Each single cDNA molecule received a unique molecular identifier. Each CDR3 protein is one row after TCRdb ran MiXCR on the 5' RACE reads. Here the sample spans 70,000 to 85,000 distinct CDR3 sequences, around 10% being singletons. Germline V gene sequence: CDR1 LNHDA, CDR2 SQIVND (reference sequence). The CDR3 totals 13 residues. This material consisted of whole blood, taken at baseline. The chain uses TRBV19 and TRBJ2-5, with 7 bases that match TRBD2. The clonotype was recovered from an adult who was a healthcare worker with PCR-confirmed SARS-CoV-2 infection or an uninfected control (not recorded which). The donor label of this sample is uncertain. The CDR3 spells CVSSWTSRETQYF. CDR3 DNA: TGTGTCAGTAGTTGGACTAGTAGAGAGACCCAGTACTTC.